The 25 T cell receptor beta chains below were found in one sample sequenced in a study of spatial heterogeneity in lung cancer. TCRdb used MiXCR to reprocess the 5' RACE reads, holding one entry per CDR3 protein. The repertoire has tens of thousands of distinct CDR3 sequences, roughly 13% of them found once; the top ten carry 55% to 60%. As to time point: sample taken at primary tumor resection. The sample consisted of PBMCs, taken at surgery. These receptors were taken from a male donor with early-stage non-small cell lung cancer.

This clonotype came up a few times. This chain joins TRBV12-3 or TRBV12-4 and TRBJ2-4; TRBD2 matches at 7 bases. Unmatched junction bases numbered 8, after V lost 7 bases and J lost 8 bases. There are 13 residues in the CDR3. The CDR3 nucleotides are TGTGCCAGCACGGGGGGATCGAGGGACATTCAGTACTTC. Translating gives CASTGGSRDIQYF.

The DNA of the CDR3 is TGCAGTGCTAGAGGGGGTAATAGCAATCAGCCCCAGCATTTT. Amino acid sequence: CSARGGNSNQPQHF. This rearrangement joins TRBV20-1 to TRBJ1-5; D remains ambiguous. Trimming took 1 base from V and 0 from J, leaving 7 bases between them. This CDR3 has 14 residues. Germline V gene sequence: CDR1 DFQATT, CDR2 SNEGSKA (reference sequence).

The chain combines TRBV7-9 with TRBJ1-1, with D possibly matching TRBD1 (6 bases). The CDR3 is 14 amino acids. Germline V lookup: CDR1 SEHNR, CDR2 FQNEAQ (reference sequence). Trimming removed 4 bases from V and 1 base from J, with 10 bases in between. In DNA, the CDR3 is TGTGCCAGCAGCTCTTACAGGGAGAACACTGAAGCTTTCTTT. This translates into CASSSYRENTEAFF.

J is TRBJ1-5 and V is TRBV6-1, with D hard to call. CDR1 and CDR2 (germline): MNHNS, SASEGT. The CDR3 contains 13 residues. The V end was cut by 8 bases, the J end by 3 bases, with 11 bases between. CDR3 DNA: TGTGCCAGCGGGTCGGCCTTCAATCAGCCCCAGCATTTT. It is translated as CASGSAFNQPQHF.

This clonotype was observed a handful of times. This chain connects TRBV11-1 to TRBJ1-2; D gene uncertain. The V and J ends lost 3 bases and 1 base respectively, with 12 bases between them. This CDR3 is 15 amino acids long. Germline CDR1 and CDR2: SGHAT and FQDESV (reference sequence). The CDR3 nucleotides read TGTGCCAGCAGCTTTGGACCGGGAAATAACTATGGCTACACCTTC. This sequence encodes CASSFGPGNNYGYTF. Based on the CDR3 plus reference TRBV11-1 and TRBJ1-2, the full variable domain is EAEVAQSPRYKITEKSQAVAFWCDPISGHATLYWYRQILGQGPELLVQFQDESVVDDSQLPKDRFSAERLKGVDSTLKIQPAELGDSAMYLCASSFGPGNNYGYTFGSGTRLTVV.

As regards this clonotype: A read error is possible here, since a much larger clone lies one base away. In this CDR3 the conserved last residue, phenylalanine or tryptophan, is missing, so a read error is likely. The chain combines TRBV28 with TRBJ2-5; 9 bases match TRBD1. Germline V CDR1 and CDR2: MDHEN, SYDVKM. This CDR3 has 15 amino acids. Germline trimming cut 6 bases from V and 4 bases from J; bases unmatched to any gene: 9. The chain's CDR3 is CASRPAGQGVETQYL. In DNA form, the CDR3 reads TGTGCCAGCAGACCCGCGGGACAGGGTGTAGAGACCCAGTACTTA.

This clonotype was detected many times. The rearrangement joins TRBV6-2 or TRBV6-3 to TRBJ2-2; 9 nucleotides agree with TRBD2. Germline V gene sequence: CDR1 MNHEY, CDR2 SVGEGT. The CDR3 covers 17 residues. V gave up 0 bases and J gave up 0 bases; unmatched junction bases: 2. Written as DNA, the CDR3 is TGTGCCAGCAGTTACTCACTAGCGGGTTCGAACACCGGGGAGCTGTTTTTT. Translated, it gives CASSYSLAGSNTGELFF.

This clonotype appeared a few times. CDR3 protein: CASSTDSSYNEQFF. CDR3 sequence (DNA): TGTGCCAGCAGCACGGACAGCTCCTACAATGAGCAGTTCTTC. The V call is TRBV5-4, the J call TRBJ2-1; a weak D match, TRBD1 (6 bases). V lost 4 bases and J lost 0, with 8 bases in between. Germline lookup yields CDR1 SGHNT and CDR2 YYREEE (reference sequence). There are 14 residues in the CDR3.

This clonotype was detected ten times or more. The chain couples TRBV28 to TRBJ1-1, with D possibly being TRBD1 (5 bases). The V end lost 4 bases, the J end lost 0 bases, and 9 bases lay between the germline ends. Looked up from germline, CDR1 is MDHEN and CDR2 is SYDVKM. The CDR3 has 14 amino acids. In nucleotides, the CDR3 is TGTGCCAGCAGTTCAGGGCCCCTGAACACTGAAGCTTTCTTT. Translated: CASSSGPLNTEAFF.

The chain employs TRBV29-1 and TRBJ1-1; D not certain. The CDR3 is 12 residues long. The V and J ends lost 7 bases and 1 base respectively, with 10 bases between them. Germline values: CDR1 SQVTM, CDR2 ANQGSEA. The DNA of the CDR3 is TGCAGCGGCAAGGATCGGAACACTGAAGCTTTCTTT. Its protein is CSGKDRNTEAFF.

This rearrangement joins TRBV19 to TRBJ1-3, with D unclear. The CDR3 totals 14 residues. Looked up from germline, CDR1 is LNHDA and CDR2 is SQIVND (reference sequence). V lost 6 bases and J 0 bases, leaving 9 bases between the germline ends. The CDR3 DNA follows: TGTGCCAGTAGCCGGTCCCTCTCTGGAAACACCATATATTTT. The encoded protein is CASSRSLSGNTIYF.

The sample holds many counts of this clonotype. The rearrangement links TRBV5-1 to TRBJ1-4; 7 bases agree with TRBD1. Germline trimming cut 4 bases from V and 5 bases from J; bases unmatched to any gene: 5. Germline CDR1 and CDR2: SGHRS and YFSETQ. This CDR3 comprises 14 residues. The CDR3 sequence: CASSRDSQNEKLFF. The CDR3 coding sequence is TGCGCCAGCAGCAGGGACAGCCAGAATGAAAAACTGTTTTTT.

DNA of the CDR3: TGTGCCAGCAGCTTTGCCCCAGGGGGTACGCAGTATTTT. Its translation is CASSFAPGGTQYF. V and J are TRBV7-2 and TRBJ2-3; 7 nucleotides agree with TRBD1. The germline CDR1 and CDR2 sequences are SGHTA and FQGNSA. Trimming cost V 3 bases and J 8 bases; bases outside gene matches: 5. This CDR3 has 13 amino acids.

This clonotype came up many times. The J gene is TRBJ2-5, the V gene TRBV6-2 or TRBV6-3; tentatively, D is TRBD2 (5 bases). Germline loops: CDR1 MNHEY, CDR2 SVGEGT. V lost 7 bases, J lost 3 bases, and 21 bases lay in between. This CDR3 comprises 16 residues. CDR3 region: CASNNLGMAGEETQYF. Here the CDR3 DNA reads TGTGCCAGCAACAACCTGGGGATGGCGGGTGAAGAGACCCAGTACTTC.

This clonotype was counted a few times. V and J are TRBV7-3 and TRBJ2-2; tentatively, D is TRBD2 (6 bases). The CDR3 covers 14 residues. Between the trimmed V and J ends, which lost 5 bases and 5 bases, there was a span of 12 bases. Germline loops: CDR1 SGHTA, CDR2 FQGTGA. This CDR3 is CASSPGSRTGELFF. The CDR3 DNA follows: TGTGCCAGCAGCCCCGGGAGTAGGACCGGGGAGCTGTTTTTT.

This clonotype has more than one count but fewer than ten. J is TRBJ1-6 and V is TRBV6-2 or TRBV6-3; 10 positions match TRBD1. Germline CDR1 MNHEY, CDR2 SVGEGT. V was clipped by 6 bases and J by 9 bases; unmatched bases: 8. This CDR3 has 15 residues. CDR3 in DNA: TGTGCCAGCAGCCCTGAGACAGGGGGCAGTTCACCCCTCCACTTT. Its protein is CASSPETGGSSPLHF.

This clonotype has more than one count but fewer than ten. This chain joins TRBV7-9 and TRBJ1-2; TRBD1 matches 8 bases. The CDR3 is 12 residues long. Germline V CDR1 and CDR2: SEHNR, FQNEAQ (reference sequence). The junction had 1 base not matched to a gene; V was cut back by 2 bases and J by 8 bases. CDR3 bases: TGTGCCAGCAGCTTAAGGACAGGGGGCTACACCTTC. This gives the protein CASSLRTGGYTF.

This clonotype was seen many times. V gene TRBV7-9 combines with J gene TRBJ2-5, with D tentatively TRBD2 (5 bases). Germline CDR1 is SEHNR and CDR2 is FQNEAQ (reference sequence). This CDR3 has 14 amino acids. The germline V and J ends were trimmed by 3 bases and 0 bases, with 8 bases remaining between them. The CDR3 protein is CASSLGGYQETQYF. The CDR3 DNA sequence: TGTGCCAGCAGCTTGGGCGGGTACCAAGAGACCCAGTACTTC. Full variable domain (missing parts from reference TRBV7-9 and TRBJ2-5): DTGVSQNPRHKITKRGQNVTFRCDPISEHNRLYWYRQTLGQGPEFLTYFQNEAQLEKSRLLSDRFSAERPKGSFSTLEIQRTEQGDSAMYLCASSLGGYQETQYFGPGTRLLVL.

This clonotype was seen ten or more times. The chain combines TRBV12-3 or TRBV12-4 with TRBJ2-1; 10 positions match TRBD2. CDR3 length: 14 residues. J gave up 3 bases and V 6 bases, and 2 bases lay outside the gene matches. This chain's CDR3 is CASSPSGSYNEQFF. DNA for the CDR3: TGTGCCAGCAGCCCTAGCGGGAGCTACAATGAGCAGTTCTTC.

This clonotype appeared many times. The CDR3 region has the DNA TGTGCCAGCACCTCGCCCCGTGGTGCTAGCGGGAGAGACCACTACTACGAGCAGTACTTC. Translation: CASTSPRGASGRDHYYEQYF. The chain carries TRBV7-2 and TRBJ2-7; TRBD2 matches at 10 bases. This CDR3 spans 20 amino acids. From germline, CDR1 is SGHTA and CDR2 FQGNSA. With V trimmed by 7 bases and J by 3 bases, 24 bases remained unmatched.

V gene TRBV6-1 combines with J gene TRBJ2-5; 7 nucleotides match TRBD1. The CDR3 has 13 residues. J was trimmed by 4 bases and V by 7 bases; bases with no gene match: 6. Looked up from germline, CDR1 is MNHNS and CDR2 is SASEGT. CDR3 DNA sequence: TGTGCCAGCAAGGACAGGTGGCCAGAGACCCAGTACTTC. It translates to CASKDRWPETQYF.

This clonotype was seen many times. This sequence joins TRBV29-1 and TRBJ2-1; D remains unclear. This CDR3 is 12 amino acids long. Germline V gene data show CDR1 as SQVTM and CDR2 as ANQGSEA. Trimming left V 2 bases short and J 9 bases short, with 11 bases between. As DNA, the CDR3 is TGCAGCGTTGAATCACAGATAGTTGAGCAGTTCTTC. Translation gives CSVESQIVEQFF.

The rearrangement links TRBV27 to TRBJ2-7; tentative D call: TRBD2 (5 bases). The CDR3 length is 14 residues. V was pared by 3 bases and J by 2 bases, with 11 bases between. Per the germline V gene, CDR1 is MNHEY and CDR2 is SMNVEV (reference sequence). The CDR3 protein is CASSFLGSPYEQYF. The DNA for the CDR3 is TGTGCCAGCAGTTTTTTGGGGAGCCCCTACGAGCAGTACTTC.

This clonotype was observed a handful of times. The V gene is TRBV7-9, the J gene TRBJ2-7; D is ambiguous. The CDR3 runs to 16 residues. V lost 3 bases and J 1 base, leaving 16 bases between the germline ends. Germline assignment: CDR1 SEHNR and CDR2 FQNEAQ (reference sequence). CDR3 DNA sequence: TGTGCCAGCAGCTTGGCTGGCAGCTATCCGTCCTACGAGCAGTACTTC. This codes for CASSLAGSYPSYEQYF.

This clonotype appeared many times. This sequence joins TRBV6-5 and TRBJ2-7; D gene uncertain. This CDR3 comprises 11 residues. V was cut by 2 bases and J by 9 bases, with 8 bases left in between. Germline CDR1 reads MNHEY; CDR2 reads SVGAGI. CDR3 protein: CASSYAGAQYF. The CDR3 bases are TGTGCCAGCAGTTACGCAGGTGCGCAGTACTTC.